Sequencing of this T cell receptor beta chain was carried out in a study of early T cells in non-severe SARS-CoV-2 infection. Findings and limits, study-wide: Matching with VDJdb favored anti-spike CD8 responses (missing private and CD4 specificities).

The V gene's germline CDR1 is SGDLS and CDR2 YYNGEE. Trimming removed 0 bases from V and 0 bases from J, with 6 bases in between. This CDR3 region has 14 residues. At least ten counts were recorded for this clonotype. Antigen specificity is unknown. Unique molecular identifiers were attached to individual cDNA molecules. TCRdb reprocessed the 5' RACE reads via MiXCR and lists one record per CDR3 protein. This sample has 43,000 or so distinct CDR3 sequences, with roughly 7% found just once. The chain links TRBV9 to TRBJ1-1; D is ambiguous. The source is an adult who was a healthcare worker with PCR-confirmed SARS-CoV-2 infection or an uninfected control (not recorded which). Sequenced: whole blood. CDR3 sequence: CASSVVTMNTEAFF. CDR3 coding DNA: TGTGCCAGCAGCGTAGTTACCATGAACACTGAAGCTTTCTTT.